Listed below are T cell receptor beta chains from one sample, sequenced in a study of cytomegalovirus exposure and HLA in healthy donors. Here immunoSEQ multiplex PCR was the method, and the copy in TCRdb shows in-frame clones only, minus some. The sample lists 100,000 to 150,000 clones; around four fifths were seen once. Sequenced: PBMCs. These receptors originate from a woman aged 40 to 49 in good health and CMV-seronegative. The CDR3 runs from the conserved cysteine through the conserved F or W. D genes are given only for firm matches. The size of a clone is reported for some rows only, either as once, few or many, or as a class for expanded clones.

D: -
J: TRBJ1-5
V: TRBV5-6
size: -
DNA: TGTGCCAGCAGCTTGGCAAGGGGGAATAACAATCAGCCCCAGCATTTT
CDR3: CASSLARGNNNQPQHF

D: -
J: TRBJ1-1
V: TRBV5-1
size: -
DNA: TGCGCCAGCAGCTTTCGTGCATTGAGTATAGAAATGAACACTGAAGCTTTCTTT
CDR3: CASSFRALSIEMNTEAFF

D: -
J: TRBJ1-1
V: TRBV30
size: -
DNA: TGTGCCTGGAGTGTGTGGAGGGACACTGAAGCTTTCTTT
CDR3: CAWSVWRDTEAFF

D: -
J: TRBJ1-5
V: TRBV5-6
size: few
DNA: TGTGCCAGCAGCTATAGAGGGCCTGGCAATCAGCCCCAGCATTTT
CDR3: CASSYRGPGNQPQHF

D: -
J: TRBJ2-7
V: TRBV7-6
size: few
DNA: TGTGCCAGCAGCTTAGATCAGGGAGGATACGAGCAGTACTTC
CDR3: CASSLDQGGYEQYF

D: -
J: TRBJ1-2
V: TRBV7-2
size: -
DNA: TGTGCCAGCAGCTTATCAAGGCCGGGAGGATACACCTTC
CDR3: CASSLSRPGGYTF

D: -
J: TRBJ1-4
V: TRBV28
size: -
DNA: TGTGCCAGCGGACCGGCGGGACCGGCTAATGAAAAACTGTTTTTT
CDR3: CASGPAGPANEKLFF

D: -
J: TRBJ1-3
V: TRBV28
size: -
DNA: TGTGCCAGCAACCCGGGGATACGGTCTGGAAACACCATATATTTT
CDR3: CASNPGIRSGNTIYF

D: TRBD1
J: TRBJ1-6
V: TRBV4-3
size: -
DNA: TGCGCCAGCAGCCAAGGTCCCGGGACAGGGTCCTATAATTCACCCCTCCACTTT
CDR3: CASSQGPGTGSYNSPLHF

D: TRBD1
J: TRBJ1-4
V: TRBV11-2
size: -
DNA: TGTGCCAGCAGCCCGTTTACGACAGGGAAGGGTGAAAAACTGTTTTTT
CDR3: CASSPFTTGKGEKLFF

D: -
J: TRBJ2-7
V: TRBV6-6
size: -
DNA: TGTGCCAGCAGTTATTCTCACGAGCAGTACTTC
CDR3: CASSYSHEQYF

D: -
J: TRBJ2-7
V: TRBV6-5
size: -
DNA: TGTGCCAGCAGTTACTCGCCCAGGGACGAGCAGTACTTC
CDR3: CASSYSPRDEQYF

D: TRBD1
J: TRBJ2-7
V: TRBV6-1
size: -
DNA: TGTGCCAGCAGTGAAATGCTTGTGTGGACAGGGGGCTCCTACGAGCAGTACTTC
CDR3: CASSEMLVWTGGSYEQYF

D: -
J: TRBJ2-7
V: TRBV10-1
size: -
DNA: TGCGCCAGCAGTGCTCCGACCGGCTACGGCGGATACGAGCAGTACTTC
CDR3: CASSAPTGYGGYEQYF

D: TRBD1
J: TRBJ1-2
V: TRBV4-1
size: -
DNA: TGCGCCAGCAGCCAAGCTCCGCTGGACAGGGCTTTCTATGGCTACACCTTC
CDR3: CASSQAPLDRAFYGYTF

D: -
J: TRBJ1-3
V: TRBV5-4
size: -
DNA: TGTGCCAGCAGCTTGGGGGGGGGATTCTCTGGAAACACCATATATTTT
CDR3: CASSLGGGFSGNTIYF

D: TRBD1
J: TRBJ2-1
V: TRBV7-2
size: -
DNA: TGTGCCAGCAGCTTAGAACAGGGGAAAACCTACAATGAGCAGTTCTTC
CDR3: CASSLEQGKTYNEQFF

D: TRBD1
J: TRBJ2-3
V: TRBV11-3
size: -
DNA: TGTGCCAGCAGCTCCGGGACAGGCTCTACTAGCACAGATACGCAGTATTTT
CDR3: CASSSGTGSTSTDTQYF

D: -
J: TRBJ2-7
V: TRBV4-1
size: -
DNA: TGCGCCAGCAGCCAAAGGGCCACAGGGCCCACCTACGAGCAGTACTTC
CDR3: CASSQRATGPTYEQYF

D: -
J: TRBJ1-1
V: TRBV6-5
size: -
DNA: TGTGCCAGCACACGGGGACTAACCCTGAACACTGAAGCTTTCTTT
CDR3: CASTRGLTLNTEAFF